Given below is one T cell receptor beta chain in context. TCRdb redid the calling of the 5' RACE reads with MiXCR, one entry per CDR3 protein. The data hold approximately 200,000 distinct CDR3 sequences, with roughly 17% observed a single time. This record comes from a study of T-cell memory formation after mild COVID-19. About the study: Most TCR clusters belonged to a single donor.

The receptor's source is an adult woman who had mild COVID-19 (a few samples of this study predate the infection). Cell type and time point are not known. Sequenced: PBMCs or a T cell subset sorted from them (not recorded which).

Written as DNA, the CDR3 is TGCGCCAGCAGGCTAGGACAGGGTCCCTACGAGCAGTACTTC. Translated: CASRLGQGPYEQYF. The rearrangement uses TRBV5-1 and TRBJ2-7, with 8 bases fitting TRBD1. Germline V gene lookup returns CDR1 SGHRS and CDR2 YFSETQ. J lost 2 bases, V lost 5 bases, and 6 bases had no gene match. The CDR3 runs to 14 residues.